This section outlines one T cell receptor beta chain sequence together with its context. This clonotype was seen repeatedly, ten times or more. Its recognized antigen is unknown. Base-call qualities are not available, and no considerably larger clone is one nucleotide away. The data were taken from a study of T cell repertoires in cytomegalovirus infection (dated by TCRdb to about 2019). Turning to the overall study: Donor HLA type was relevant to the analysis, because carriage of CMV infection together with the matching HLA type was indicated by public TCR beta signatures. The investigation overall reported the following: In both this cohort and an independent roughly 350-donor cohort, the cumulative frequency of public TCR beta family members distinguished carriers of CMV infection plus the relevant HLA type. In the ex vivo response, HLA-C-restricted CMV-specific TCR beta clonotypes were dominant, and in two of eight donors the single most frequent clonotype came from this HLA-C-restricted group.

The CDR3 starts with the cysteine, ends with the phenylalanine, and has 15 residues. Just the 45-base CDR3 DNA is kept, in frame starting at base 1. According to the germline V gene, CDR1 reads SGHTA and CDR2 reads FQGTGA. The germline V end is reduced by 4 bases and the J end by 2 bases; junction bases left unmatched: 5. The run used an Illumina HiSeq 1500. TCRdb's own reprocessing of the public reads used fastp at Q25 and MiXCR and kept productive beta chains. All rows with the same CDR3 protein become a single entry with the most common DNA and genes. The sample table shows fewer than 550,000 distinct CDR3 sequences, and about 11% are seen once. The ten largest account for 10% of the sample.

Material for sequencing was PBMCs. Recombination connected TRBV7-3 to TRBJ2-1, with 7 bases in between that match TRBD1. The sequence was obtained from a human donor in good health (CMV status not recorded). Some clones in this sample may be carry-over from other donors' samples. At the DNA level, the sequence is TGTGCCAGCAGCTATAGACAGGGCACCTACAATGAGCAGTTCTTC. The encoded protein is CASSYRQGTYNEQFF.